This T cell receptor beta chain was captured in a study of blood T cell repertoires in COVID-19. About the research overall: The United States, Italy and Spain supplied acute and convalescent COVID-19 samples. T cells, B-cell-depleted T cells, or PBMCs provided the cDNA or gDNA that served as material.

Per the original methods: Nucleated cell number was recorded as an estimate derived from reference gene primer amplification. The protocol was immunoSEQ multiplex PCR, while the TCRdb copy is restricted to in-frame clones and leaves out a portion. D and trimming were read from the DNA, whereas the V and J calls and clone size are those reported in that table. This sample carries over 70,000 clones, 75% to 95% of them seen once, and the ten largest clones take about 2.5%. Trimming at V came to 6 bases and at J to 6 bases, leaving 9 bases not matched to a gene. From germline, CDR1 is MNHEY and CDR2 SVGEGT. The CDR3 totals 15 residues.

The chain is built from TRBV6-2 or TRBV6-3 and TRBJ2-4, with TRBD1 identical over 9 bases. The receptor's source is a human donor with active COVID-19. The donor label of this sample is uncertain. Sequenced input: peripheral blood. DNA for the CDR3: TGTGCCAGCAGCCGCCGGGGACAGGGAGTAAACATTCAGTACTTC. Protein product: CASSRRGQGVNIQYF.